The rows below give T cell receptor beta chains drawn from one sample of a study of patients and donors after allogeneic stem cell transplantation. Each CDR3 protein gets one entry after TCRdb re-called the RT-PCR reads with MiXCR. The data show 800,000 to 1,000,000 distinct CDR3 sequences, with approximately 19% seen just once and under 6.5% held by the top ten. The sample consisted of blood, either unsorted or a sorted T cell fraction (not recorded which). Receptors originate from a human donor who was either an allogeneic HSCT recipient or a stem cell or donor lymphocyte infusion donor (not recorded which). It is not recorded whose cells these are; they may come from a transplant donor. The CDR3 runs from the conserved cysteine through the conserved F or W. D genes are given only for firm matches. Only part of the rows carry a size: once, few, many, or a class if the clone is expanded.

D gene	V gene	J gene	clone size	CDR3 protein	CDR3 DNA
-	TRBV21-1	TRBJ1-3	few	CASSKERVRSSGNTIYF	TGTGCCAGCAGCAAAGAGCGGGTCCGTTCCTCTGGAAACACCATATATTTT
-	TRBV9	TRBJ2-4	-	CASSVEADPVAKNIQYF	TGTGCCAGCAGCGTAGAGGCAGACCCTGTAGCCAAAAACATTCAGTACTTC
TRBD1	TRBV4-2	TRBJ1-4	-	CASSQISLTGRTGRTNEKLFF	TGTGCCAGCAGCCAAATCTCGTTGACGGGACGGACAGGGAGGACTAATGAAAAACTGTTTTTT
-	TRBV6-1	TRBJ1-1	-	CASRPRTANTEAFF	TGTGCCAGCAGACCGAGGACAGCGAACACTGAAGCTTTCTTT
-	TRBV10-2	TRBJ1-6	-	CAISGQINSPLHF	TGCGCCATCTCTGGACAGATTAATTCACCCCTCCACTTT
TRBD2	TRBV9	TRBJ2-1	-	CASSVAVAGIDEQFF	TGTGCCAGCAGCGTAGCGGTAGCGGGAATCGATGAGCAGTTCTTC
TRBD1	TRBV6-1	TRBJ2-7	-	CASSADRGHGEQYF	TGTGCCAGCAGTGCCGACAGGGGGCACGGCGAGCAGTACTTC
TRBD2	TRBV2	TRBJ2-2	-	CASRAERGGPGELFF	TGTGCCAGCAGGGCCGAGCGGGGGGGCCCCGGGGAGCTGTTTTTT
-	TRBV9	TRBJ2-3	-	CASGPSTDTQYF	TGTGCCAGCGGGCCCTCCACAGATACGCAGTATTTT
-	TRBV20-1	TRBJ1-5	-	CSASWRDQPQHF	TGCAGTGCTAGCTGGAGGGATCAGCCCCAGCATTTT
-	TRBV18	TRBJ1-3	-	CASSSGRTVSSGNTIYF	TGTGCCAGCTCATCAGGGAGGACAGTGAGCTCTGGAAACACCATATATTTT
-	TRBV5-6	TRBJ2-1	few	CASSLALGVSYNEQFF	TGTGCCAGCAGCTTGGCCTTAGGGGTCTCCTACAATGAGCAGTTCTTC
-	TRBV6-1	TRBJ2-7	-	CASSGKPGPYGEQYF	TGTGCCAGCAGCGGGAAACCGGGACCCTACGGGGAGCAGTACTTC
-	TRBV7-3	TRBJ2-7	few	CASSLMAGVNEQYF	TGTGCCAGCAGCTTAATGGCAGGGGTAAACGAGCAGTACTTC
-	TRBV6-5	TRBJ2-3	-	CASSRKGTQYF	TGTGCCAGCAGTCGAAAGGGGACGCAGTATTTT
TRBD1	TRBV29-1	TRBJ2-7	many	CSVRGQGDDEQYF	TGCAGCGTTCGGGGACAGGGTGATGACGAGCAGTACTTC
-	TRBV29-1	TRBJ1-1	few	CSVAPVKVGTEAFF	TGCAGCGTTGCCCCAGTAAAGGTAGGGACTGAAGCTTTCTTT
-	TRBV5-1	TRBJ1-2	-	CASRPDEFGYTF	TGCGCCAGCAGGCCCGACGAGTTTGGCTACACCTTC
-	TRBV7-8	TRBJ2-5	few	CASSHPGETQYF	TGTGCCAGCAGCCACCCGGGGGAGACCCAGTACTTC
-	TRBV9	TRBJ1-3	few	CASSSTGFRGNTIYF	TGTGCCAGCAGCTCAACAGGGTTCCGTGGAAACACCATATATTTT
TRBD2	TRBV3-1	TRBJ2-7	few	CASSQTSGRYEQYF	TGTGCCAGCAGCCAGACTAGCGGGAGGTACGAGCAGTACTTC
-	TRBV12-3/TRBV12-4	TRBJ1-2	few	CASGGREHYGYTF	TGTGCCAGTGGGGGCAGGGAGCACTATGGCTACACCTTC
TRBD1	TRBV6-1	TRBJ1-3	few	CASSVRDRGRGVSGNTIYF	TGTGCCAGCAGTGTCCGGGACAGGGGGCGGGGGGTCTCTGGAAACACCATATATTTT
TRBD1	TRBV5-1	TRBJ2-7	few	CASSPTGPRVEQYF	TGCGCCAGCAGCCCGACAGGGCCAAGAGTCGAGCAGTACTTC
TRBD1	TRBV12-3/TRBV12-4	TRBJ1-4	-	CASNYGQGHNGKLFF	TGTGCCAGCAACTACGGACAGGGACATAATGGGAAACTGTTTTTT
TRBD2	TRBV11-2	TRBJ2-7	few	CASRRSGGRDREQYF	TGTGCCAGCAGACGGAGCGGTGGGAGGGACCGCGAGCAGTACTTC
-	TRBV10-3	TRBJ1-1	-	CAIASGGGTEAFF	TGTGCCATCGCAAGTGGAGGGGGCACTGAAGCTTTCTTT
TRBD1	TRBV5-1	TRBJ2-7	many	CASSLLQGGGYEQYF	TGCGCCAGCAGCCTTTTACAGGGGGGAGGCTACGAGCAGTACTTC
-	TRBV20-1	TRBJ1-3	few	CSARWAASGNTIYF	TGCAGTGCCCGATGGGCAGCCTCTGGAAACACCATATATTTT
-	TRBV12-3/TRBV12-4	TRBJ2-1	few	CASSFTGGHNEQFF	TGTGCCAGCAGTTTTACCGGCGGTCACAATGAGCAGTTCTTC
-	TRBV12-3/TRBV12-4	TRBJ2-7	many	CASSSDSSYEQYF	TGTGCCAGCAGCTCAGACAGCTCCTACGAGCAGTACTTC
-	TRBV7-6	TRBJ2-5	many	CASSLNQGETQYF	TGTGCCAGCAGCTTAAATCAGGGGGAGACCCAGTACTTC
TRBD1	TRBV2	TRBJ2-3	-	CASKFVQGTDTQYF	TGTGCCAGCAAATTCGTACAGGGGACAGATACGCAGTATTTT
-	TRBV11-2	TRBJ1-5	-	CASSWDLGGQPQHF	TGTGCCAGCAGCTGGGATCTGGGGGGTCAGCCCCAGCATTTT
-	TRBV12-3/TRBV12-4	TRBJ2-1	many	CASRQDIGSRAGEQFF	TGTGCCAGCAGGCAAGATATTGGATCCCGGGCAGGTGAGCAGTTCTTC
-	TRBV12-3/TRBV12-4	TRBJ2-7	few	CASSFGRASEQYF	TGTGCCAGCAGTTTTGGCCGAGCCTCCGAGCAGTACTTC
-	TRBV12-3/TRBV12-4	TRBJ1-1	few	CASSLMGSENTEAFF	TGTGCCAGCAGTTTAATGGGCAGCGAGAACACTGAAGCTTTCTTT